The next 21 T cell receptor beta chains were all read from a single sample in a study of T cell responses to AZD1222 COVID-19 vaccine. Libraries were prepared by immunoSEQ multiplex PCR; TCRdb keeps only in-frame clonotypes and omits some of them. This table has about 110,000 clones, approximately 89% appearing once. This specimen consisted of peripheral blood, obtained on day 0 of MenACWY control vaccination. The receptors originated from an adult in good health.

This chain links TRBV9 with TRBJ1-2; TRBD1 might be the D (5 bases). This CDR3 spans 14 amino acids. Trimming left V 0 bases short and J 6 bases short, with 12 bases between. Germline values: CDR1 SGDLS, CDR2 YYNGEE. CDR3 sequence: CASSVAWQGDGYTF. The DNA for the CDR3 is TGTGCCAGCAGCGTAGCTTGGCAGGGCGATGGCTACACCTTC.

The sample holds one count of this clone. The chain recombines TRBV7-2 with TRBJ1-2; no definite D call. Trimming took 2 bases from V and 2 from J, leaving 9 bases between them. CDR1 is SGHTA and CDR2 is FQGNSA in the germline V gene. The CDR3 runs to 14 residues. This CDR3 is CASSLSAGNYGYTF. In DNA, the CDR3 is TGTGCCAGCAGCTTAAGCGCAGGCAACTATGGCTACACCTTC. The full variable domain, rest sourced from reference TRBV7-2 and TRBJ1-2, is GAGVSQSPSNKVTEKGKDVELRCDPISGHTALYWYRQSLGQGLEFLIYFQGNSAPDKSGLPSDRFSAERTGGSVSTLTIQRTQQEDSAVYLCASSLSAGNYGYTFGSGTRLTVV.

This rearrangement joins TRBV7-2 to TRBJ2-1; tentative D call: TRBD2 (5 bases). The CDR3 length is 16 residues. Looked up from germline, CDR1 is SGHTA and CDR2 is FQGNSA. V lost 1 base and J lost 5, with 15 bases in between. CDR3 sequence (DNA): TGTGCCAGCAGCTTAGACGTTAGCGCCTATGACAATGAGCAGTTCTTC. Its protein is CASSLDVSAYDNEQFF.

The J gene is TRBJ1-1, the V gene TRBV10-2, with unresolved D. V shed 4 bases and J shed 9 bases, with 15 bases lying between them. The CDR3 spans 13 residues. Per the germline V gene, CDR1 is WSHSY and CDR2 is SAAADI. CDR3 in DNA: TGCGCCAGCAGTGTTGAGCCCCGGTCGAAAGCTTTCTTT. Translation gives CASSVEPRSKAFF.

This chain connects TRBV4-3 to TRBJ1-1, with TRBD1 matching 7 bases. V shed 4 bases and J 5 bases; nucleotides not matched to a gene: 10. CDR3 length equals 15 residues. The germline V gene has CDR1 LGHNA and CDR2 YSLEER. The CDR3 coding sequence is TGCGCCAGCAGCCCATACTACAGGGGTGATACTGAAGCTTTCTTT. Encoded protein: CASSPYYRGDTEAFF.

The CDR3 nucleotides are TGTGCCAGCAACCGGGAGGGGTCTAATGAAAAACTGTTTTTT. Translating gives CASNREGSNEKLFF. The J gene is TRBJ1-4, the V gene TRBV27, with a possible D match to TRBD1 (5 bases). CDR1 is MNHEY, CDR2 SMNVEV, per germline (reference sequence). Trimming shortened V by 7 bases and J by 3 bases, and 12 bases separated the two germline ends. The CDR3 covers 14 residues.

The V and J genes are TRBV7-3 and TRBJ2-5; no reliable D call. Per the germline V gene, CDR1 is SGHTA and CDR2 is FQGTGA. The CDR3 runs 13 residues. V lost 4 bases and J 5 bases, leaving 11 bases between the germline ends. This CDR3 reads CASSWKLGETQYF. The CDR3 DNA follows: TGTGCCAGCAGCTGGAAGTTGGGGGAGACCCAGTACTTC. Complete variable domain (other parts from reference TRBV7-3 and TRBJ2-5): GAGVSQTPSNKVTEKGKYVELRCDPISGHTALYWYRQSLGQGPEFLIYFQGTGAADDSGLPNDRFFAVRPEGSVSTLKIQRTERGDSAVYLCASSWKLGETQYFGPGTRLLVL.

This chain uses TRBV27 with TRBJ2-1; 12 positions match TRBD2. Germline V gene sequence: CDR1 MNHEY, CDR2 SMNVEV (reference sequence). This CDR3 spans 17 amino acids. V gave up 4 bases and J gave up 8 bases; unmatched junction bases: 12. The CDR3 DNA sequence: TGTGCCAGCAGTTACCGCAAACTAGCGGGGGGTCTCGATGAGCAGTTCTTC. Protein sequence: CASSYRKLAGGLDEQFF.

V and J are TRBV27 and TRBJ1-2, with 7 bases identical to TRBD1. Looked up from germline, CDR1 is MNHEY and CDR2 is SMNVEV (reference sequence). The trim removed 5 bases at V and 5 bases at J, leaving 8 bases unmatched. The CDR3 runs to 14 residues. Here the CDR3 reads CASSGLDRRYGYTF. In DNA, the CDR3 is TGTGCCAGCAGTGGCTTGGACAGGAGATATGGCTACACCTTC.

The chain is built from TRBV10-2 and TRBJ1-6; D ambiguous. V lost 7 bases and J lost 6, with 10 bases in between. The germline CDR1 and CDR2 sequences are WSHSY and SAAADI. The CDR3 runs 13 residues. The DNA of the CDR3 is TGCGCCAGCACCCGAGGTTTTAATTCACCCCTCCACTTT. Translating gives CASTRGFNSPLHF.

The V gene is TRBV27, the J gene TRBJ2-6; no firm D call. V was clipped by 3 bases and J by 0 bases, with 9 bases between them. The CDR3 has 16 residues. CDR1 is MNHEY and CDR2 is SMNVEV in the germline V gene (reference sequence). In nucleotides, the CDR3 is TGTGCCAGCAGTTTTACGGCCCCCTCTGGGGCCAACGTCCTGACTTTC. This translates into CASSFTAPSGANVLTF. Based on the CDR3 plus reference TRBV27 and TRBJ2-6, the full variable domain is EAQVTQNPRYLITVTGKKLTVTCSQNMNHEYMSWYRQDPGLGLRQIYYSMNVEVTDKGDVPEGYKVSRKEKRNFPLILESPSPNQTSLYFCASSFTAPSGANVLTFGAGSRLTVL.

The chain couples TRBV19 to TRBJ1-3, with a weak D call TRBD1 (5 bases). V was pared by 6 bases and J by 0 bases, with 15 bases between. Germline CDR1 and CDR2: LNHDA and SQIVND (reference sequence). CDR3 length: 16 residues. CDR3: CASSRQGLNSGNTIYF. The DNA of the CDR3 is TGTGCCAGTAGCCGCCAGGGACTGAACTCTGGAAACACCATATATTTT. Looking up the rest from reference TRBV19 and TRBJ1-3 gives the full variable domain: DGGITQSPKYLFRKEGQNVTLSCEQNLNHDAMYWYRQDPGQGLRLIYYSQIVNDFQKGDIAEGYSVSREKKESFPLTVTSAQKNPTAFYLCASSRQGLNSGNTIYFGEGSWLTVV.

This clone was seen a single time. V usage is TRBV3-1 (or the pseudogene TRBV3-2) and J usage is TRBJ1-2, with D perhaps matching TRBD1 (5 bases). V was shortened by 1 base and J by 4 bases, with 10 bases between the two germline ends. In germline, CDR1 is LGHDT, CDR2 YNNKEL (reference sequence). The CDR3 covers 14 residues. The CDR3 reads CASSQVEGIYGYTF. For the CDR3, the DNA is TGTGCCAGCAGCCAAGTAGAGGGGATCTATGGCTACACCTTC.

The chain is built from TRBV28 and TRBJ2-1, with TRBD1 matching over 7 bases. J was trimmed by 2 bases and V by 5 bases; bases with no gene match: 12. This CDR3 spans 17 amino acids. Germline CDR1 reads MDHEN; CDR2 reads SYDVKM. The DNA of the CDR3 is TGTGCCAGCAGTACCACGACAGGGTCAAATCCCTACAATGAGCAGTTCTTC. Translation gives CASSTTTGSNPYNEQFF.

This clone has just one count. The CDR3 sequence: CASSHTGGPTDTQYF. In nucleotides, the CDR3 is TGCGCCAGCAGCCATACGGGGGGGCCCACAGATACGCAGTATTTT. The rearrangement uses TRBV4-1 and TRBJ2-3, with TRBD2 matching 8 bases. This CDR3 comprises 15 residues. Trimming took 3 bases from V and 2 from J; bases not matched to a gene: 4. CDR1 is MGHRA, CDR2 YSYEKL, per germline.

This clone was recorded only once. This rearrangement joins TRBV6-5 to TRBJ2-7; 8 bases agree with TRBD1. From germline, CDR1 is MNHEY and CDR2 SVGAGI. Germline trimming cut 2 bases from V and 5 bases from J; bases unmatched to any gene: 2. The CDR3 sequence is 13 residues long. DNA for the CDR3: TGTGCCAGCAGTTACGGGGGACAGGACGAGCAGTACTTC. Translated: CASSYGGQDEQYF.

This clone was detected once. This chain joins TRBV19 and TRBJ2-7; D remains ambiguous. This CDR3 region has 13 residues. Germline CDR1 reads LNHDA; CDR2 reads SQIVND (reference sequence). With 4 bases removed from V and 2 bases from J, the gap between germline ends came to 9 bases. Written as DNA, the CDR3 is TGTGCCAGTAGTAAGGACCGCACCTACGAGCAGTACTTC. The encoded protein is CASSKDRTYEQYF.

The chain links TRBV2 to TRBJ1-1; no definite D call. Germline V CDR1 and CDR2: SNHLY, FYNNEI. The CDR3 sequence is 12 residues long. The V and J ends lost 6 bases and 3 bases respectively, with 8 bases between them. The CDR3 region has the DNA TGTGCCAGCAGGGACGGACACACTGAAGCTTTCTTT. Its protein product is CASRDGHTEAFF.

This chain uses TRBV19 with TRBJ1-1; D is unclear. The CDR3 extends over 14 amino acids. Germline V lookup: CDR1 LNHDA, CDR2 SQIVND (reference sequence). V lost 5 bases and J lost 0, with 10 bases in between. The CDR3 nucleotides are TGTGCCAGTAGTTTTGGCCAATTGAACACTGAAGCTTTCTTT. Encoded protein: CASSFGQLNTEAFF.

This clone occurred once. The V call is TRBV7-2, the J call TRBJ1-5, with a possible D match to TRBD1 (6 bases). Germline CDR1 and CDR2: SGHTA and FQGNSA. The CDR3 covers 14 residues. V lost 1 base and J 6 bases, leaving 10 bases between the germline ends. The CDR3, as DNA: TGTGCCAGCAGCTTAGGGGGGGGCGGTCAGCCCCAGCATTTT. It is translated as CASSLGGGGQPQHF.

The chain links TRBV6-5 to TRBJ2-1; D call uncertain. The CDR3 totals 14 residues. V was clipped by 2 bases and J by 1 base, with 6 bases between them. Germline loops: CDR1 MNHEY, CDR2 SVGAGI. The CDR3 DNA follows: TGTGCCAGCAGTTACGTCGGTTCCTACAATGAGCAGTTCTTC. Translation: CASSYVGSYNEQFF.